The present T cell receptor (beta chain) was sequenced within a study of T cell responses to AZD1222 COVID-19 vaccine. The study's findings and limits: Spike-specific TCR breadth and depth grew following two AZD1222 doses. The reported proportion of spike-specific TCRs targeting unmutated variant regions was nearly half.

TCRdb's table, derived via immunoSEQ multiplex PCR, lists solely in-frame clones and lacks some. The sample has over 130,000 clones; about 91% are singletons. This CDR3 is 12 amino acids long. Germline V gives CDR1 SQVTM, CDR2 ANQGSEA. Trimming removed 3 bases at V and 7 bases at J, with 10 bases between. Of note for this clone: Its antigen is still unknown.

This material consisted of peripheral blood, taken on day 0 of AZD1222 vaccination. The origin of this receptor is an adult in good health. The J gene is TRBJ2-1, the V gene TRBV29-1; possibly TRBD2 for D (5 bases). CDR3 nucleotide sequence: TGCAGCGTTGAGGGAGAATCAAATGAGCAGTTCTTC. Its protein product is CSVEGESNEQFF.